The sequence of this T cell receptor beta chain was determined in a study of cytomegalovirus exposure and HLA in healthy donors. With 60 Vbeta and 13 Jbeta primers, the PCR was carried out. TCRdb's copy holds only in-frame clones and misses some; the assay was immunoSEQ multiplex PCR. This sample carries 100,000 to 150,000 clones, approximately 60% of them seen once, and the ten largest clones take 2% to 3%. In germline, CDR1 is MNHEY, CDR2 SVGAGI. V lost 10 bases, J lost 7 bases, and 11 bases stayed unmatched. CDR3 length equals 13 residues. Findings of the study overall: Reports state that TCR beta sequences accurately predicted most subjects' HLA-A and HLA-B alleles. TCR beta chains numbering more than 150 were designated cytomegalovirus-associated.

As to this clone: Its antigen is still unknown.

The chain links TRBV6-5 to TRBJ2-5, with 8 bases matching TRBD2. Sequenced input: PBMCs. The origin of this receptor is a woman aged 40 to 50 in good health and CMV-seronegative. Written as DNA, the CDR3 is TGTGCCACCCGGGGGGGCCCTGGGCCGACCCAGTACTTC. Its protein is CATRGGPGPTQYF.